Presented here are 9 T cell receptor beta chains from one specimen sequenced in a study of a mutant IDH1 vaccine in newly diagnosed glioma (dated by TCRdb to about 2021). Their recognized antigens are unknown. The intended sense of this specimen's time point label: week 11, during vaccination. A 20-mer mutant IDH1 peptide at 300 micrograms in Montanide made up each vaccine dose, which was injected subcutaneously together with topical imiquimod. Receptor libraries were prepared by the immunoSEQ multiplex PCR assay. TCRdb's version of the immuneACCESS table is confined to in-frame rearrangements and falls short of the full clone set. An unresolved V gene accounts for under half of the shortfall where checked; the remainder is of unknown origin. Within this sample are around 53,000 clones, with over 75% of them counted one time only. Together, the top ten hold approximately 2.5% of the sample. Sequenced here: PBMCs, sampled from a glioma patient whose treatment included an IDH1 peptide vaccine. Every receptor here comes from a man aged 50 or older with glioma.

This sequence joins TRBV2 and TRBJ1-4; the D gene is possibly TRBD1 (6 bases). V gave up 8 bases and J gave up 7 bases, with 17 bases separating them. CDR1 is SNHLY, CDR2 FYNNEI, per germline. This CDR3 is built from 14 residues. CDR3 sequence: CASSLQGLFEKLFF. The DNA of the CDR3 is TGTGCCAGCTCCTTACAGGGACTCTTTGAAAAACTGTTTTTT.

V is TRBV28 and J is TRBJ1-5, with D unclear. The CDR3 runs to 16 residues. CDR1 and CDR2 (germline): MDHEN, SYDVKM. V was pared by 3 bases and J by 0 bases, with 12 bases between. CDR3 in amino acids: CASSFAPRFSNQPQHF. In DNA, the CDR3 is TGTGCCAGCAGTTTTGCCCCTAGATTTAGCAATCAGCCCCAGCATTTT.

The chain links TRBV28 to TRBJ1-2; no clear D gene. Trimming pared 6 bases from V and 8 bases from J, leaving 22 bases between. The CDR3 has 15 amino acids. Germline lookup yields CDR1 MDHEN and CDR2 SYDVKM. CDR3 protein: CASSLNGGPGSGYTF. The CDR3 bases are TGTGCCAGCAGCCTTAATGGTGGACCGGGGAGCGGCTACACCTTC.

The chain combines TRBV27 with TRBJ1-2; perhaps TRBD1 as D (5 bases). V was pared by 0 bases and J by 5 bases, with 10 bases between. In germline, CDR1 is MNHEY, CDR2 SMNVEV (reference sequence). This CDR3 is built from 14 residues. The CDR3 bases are TGTGCCAGCAGTTTATCGGGACGGGTTTATGGCTACACCTTC. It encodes CASSLSGRVYGYTF.

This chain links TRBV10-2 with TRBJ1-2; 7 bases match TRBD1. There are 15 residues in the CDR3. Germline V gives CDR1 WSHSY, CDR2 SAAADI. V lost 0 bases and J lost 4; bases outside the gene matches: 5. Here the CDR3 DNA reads TGCGCCAGCAGTGAGTCGAAAGGGGGCCTCTATGGCTACACCTTC. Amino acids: CASSESKGGLYGYTF.

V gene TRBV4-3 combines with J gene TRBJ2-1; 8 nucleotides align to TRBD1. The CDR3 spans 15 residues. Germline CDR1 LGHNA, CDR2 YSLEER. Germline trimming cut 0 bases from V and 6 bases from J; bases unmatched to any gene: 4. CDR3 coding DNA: TGCGCCAGCAGCCAAGAGGACAGGGCGATCAATGAGCAGTTCTTC. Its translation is CASSQEDRAINEQFF.

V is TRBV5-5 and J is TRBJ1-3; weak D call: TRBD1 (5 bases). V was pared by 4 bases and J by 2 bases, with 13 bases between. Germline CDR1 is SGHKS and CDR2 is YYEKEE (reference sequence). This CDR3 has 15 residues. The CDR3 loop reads CASSPSAGTGNTIYF. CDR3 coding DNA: TGTGCCAGCAGCCCTTCGGCAGGGACTGGAAACACCATATATTTT.

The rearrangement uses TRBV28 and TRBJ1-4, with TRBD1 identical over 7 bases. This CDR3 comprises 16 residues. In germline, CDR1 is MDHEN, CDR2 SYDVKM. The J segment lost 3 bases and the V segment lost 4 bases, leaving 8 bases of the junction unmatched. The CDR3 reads CASSSGFGTANEKLFF. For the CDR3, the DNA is TGTGCCAGCAGTTCCGGATTTGGGACAGCTAATGAAAAACTGTTTTTT. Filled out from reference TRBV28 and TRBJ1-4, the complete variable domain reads DVKVTQSSRYLVKRTGEKVFLECVQDMDHENMFWYRQDPGLGLRLIYFSYDVKMKEKGDIPEGYSVSREKKERFSLILESASTNQTSMYLCASSSGFGTANEKLFFGSGTQLSVL.

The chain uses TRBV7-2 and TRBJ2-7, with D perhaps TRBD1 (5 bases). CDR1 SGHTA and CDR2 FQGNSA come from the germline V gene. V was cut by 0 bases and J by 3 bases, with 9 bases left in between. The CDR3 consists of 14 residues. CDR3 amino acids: CASSLATDYYEQYF. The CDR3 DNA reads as TGTGCCAGCAGCTTAGCGACAGATTACTACGAGCAGTACTTC.